This T cell receptor (beta chain) emerged from a study of shared clonotypes between healthy human individuals. Study overall: The plates for each donor numbered three CD4 naive, three CD4 memory, two CD8 naive and one CD8 memory. Study-level results: Blood was the only sampled material, and tissue repertoires likely differ.

The method was immunoSEQ multiplex PCR; TCRdb's version includes in-frame clones alone and lacks a portion of them. The data hold 2 million to 2.5 million clones, with about 90% observed a single time. V dropped 11 bases and J dropped 7 bases, with 14 bases sitting between them. CDR3 size: 12 residues. Germline-derived CDR1 and CDR2 are SGHVS and FQNEAQ. In the case of this clone: Antigen specificity is unknown.

The V and J genes are TRBV7-8 and TRBJ1-4, with a weak D call TRBD1 (5 bases). The specimen was naive CD4+ T cells from PBMCs. As to subset: CD45RA+ positively selected. The TCR sequence derives from a young man in good health. Some clones in this sample may be carry-over from other donors' samples. The CDR3 spells CASGRAGEKLFF. The DNA of the CDR3 is TGTGCCTCGGGCAGGGCTGGTGAAAAACTGTTTTTT.